These 2 T cell receptor beta chains share one sample of origin, sequenced in a study of blood T cell repertoires in COVID-19. Libraries were prepared by immunoSEQ multiplex PCR; TCRdb keeps only in-frame clonotypes and omits some of them. The data show some 670,000 clones, with more than 80% seen just once and about 0.24% held by the top ten. What was sequenced was peripheral blood. These receptor sequences come from a woman between 18 and 29 years old with acute or convalescent COVID-19.

V gene TRBV24-1 combines with J gene TRBJ2-2, with 10 positions matching TRBD2. From germline, CDR1 is KGHDR and CDR2 SFDVKD. This CDR3 is built from 17 residues. V gave up 5 bases and J gave up 2 bases; unmatched junction bases: 7. CDR3 DNA sequence: TGTGCCACCAGTGGAGGGGGACTAGCGATCAACACCGGGGAGCTGTTTTTT. This gives the protein CATSGGGLAINTGELFF.

In this sample, this clone turned up a few times. At the DNA level, this CDR3 is encoded by other sequences in the same sample as well. V gene TRBV6-2 or TRBV6-3 combines with J gene TRBJ2-7; 9 bases line up with TRBD2. This CDR3 has 14 residues. Germline V gene lookup returns CDR1 MNHEY and CDR2 SVGEGT. V trimming: 2 bases; J trimming: 1 base; junction bases outside the gene matches: 0. CDR3 coding DNA: TGTGCCAGCAGTTACACTAGCGGGTCCTACGAGCAGTACTTC. Translated, it gives CASSYTSGSYEQYF.